This T cell receptor beta chain appears in the sequencing data of a study of PD-1 blockade in classical Hodgkin lymphoma. Turning to the study itself: Once every 2 weeks, patients received intravenous nivolumab at 3 mg/kg. General study results and limits: CD4+ TCR diversity, unlike CD8+, rose significantly by C4D1. Diminished baseline TCR diversity has been reported in newly diagnosed patients relative to healthy donors.

Clones were read by immunoSEQ multiplex PCR, and TCRdb kept only the in-frame ones, dropping some. The top ten clones hold more than 11% of a sample with about 50,000 clones, around 87% of them seen once. Regarding this clone: Its antigen is unidentified.

As to time point: cycle 4 day 1 (C4D1), after less than 7 weeks of nivolumab. Each and every patient relapsed after autologous stem cell transplantation, and patients got differing brentuximab vedotin exposure. Patients had relapsed/refractory classical Hodgkin lymphoma with complete response, partial response or progressive disease as best response. Germline V lookup: CDR1 SGHVS, CDR2 FNYEAQ. This CDR3 region has 15 residues. With V trimmed by 4 bases and J by 1 base, 4 bases remained unmatched. This receptor was identified in a human donor with classical Hodgkin lymphoma. The genes are TRBV7-6 and TRBJ2-3; the match to TRBD2 covers 8 bases. The material was peripheral blood mononuclear cells (PBMCs), obtained before the fourth cycle of nivolumab. CDR3 in DNA: TGTGCCAGCAGCTCGAGCGGGAGCGGCACAGATACGCAGTATTTT. It specifies CASSSSGSGTDTQYF.